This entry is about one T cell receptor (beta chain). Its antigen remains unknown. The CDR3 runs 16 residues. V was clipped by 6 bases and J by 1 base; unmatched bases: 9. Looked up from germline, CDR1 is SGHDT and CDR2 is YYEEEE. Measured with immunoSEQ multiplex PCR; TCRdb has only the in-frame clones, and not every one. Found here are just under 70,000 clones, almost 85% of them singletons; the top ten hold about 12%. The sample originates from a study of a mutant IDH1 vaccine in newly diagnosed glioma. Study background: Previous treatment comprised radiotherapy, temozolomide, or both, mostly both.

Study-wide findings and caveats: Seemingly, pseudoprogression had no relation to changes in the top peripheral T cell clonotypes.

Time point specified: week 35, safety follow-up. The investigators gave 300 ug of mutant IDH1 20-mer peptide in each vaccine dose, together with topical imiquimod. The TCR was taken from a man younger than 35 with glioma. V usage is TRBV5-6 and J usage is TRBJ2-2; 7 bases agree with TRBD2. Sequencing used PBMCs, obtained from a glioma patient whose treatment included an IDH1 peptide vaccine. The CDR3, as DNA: TGTGCCAGCACCCAACCGAGCGGGGTGAACACCGGGGAGCTGTTTTTT. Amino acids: CASTQPSGVNTGELFF.